This T cell receptor (beta chain) was recovered during a study of cytomegalovirus exposure and HLA in healthy donors. Germline loops: CDR1 SEHNR, CDR2 FQNEAQ (reference sequence). V lost 5 bases, J lost 7 bases, and 8 bases lay in between. The CDR3 contains 11 residues. This table comes from immunoSEQ multiplex PCR, and its TCRdb copy is limited to in-frame clones, with some not included. Here the sample spans 220,000 or so clones, less than 90% being singletons. The V call is TRBV7-9, the J call TRBJ1-2, with D possibly TRBD1 on 5 matching bases. Sequencing input: PBMCs. The source of this sequence is a woman younger than 30 in good health and CMV-seronegative. CDR3 amino acids: CASSTGTGYTF. In nucleotides, the CDR3 is TGTGCCAGCAGCACGGGGACTGGCTACACCTTC.